This T cell receptor beta chain was recovered during a study of blood T cell repertoires in COVID-19. Turning to the study itself: COVID-19 samples collected from the United States, Italy and Spain covered acute and convalescent phases. PBMCs, B-cell-depleted T cells, or T cells were the source of the cDNA or gDNA that made up the material.

Some clones are missing from TCRdb's copy, which holds only in-frame ones; the method was immunoSEQ multiplex PCR. The sample has under 200,000 clones; about nine tenths are singletons. Everyone who took part was 18 to 89 years old, and they came from about 23 US areas. Source material: PBMCs or T cells enriched from blood (not recorded which). The source is a woman aged 18-29 years who had recovered from COVID-19.

The chain's CDR3 is CASRSGRHREQFF. CDR3 DNA sequence: TGTGCCAGCAGGAGCGGGAGACACAGGGAGCAGTTCTTC. This sequence joins TRBV21-1 and TRBJ2-1; TRBD2, as called in the table, went unchecked against the DNA. TRBV21-1 is classified as a pseudogene. The CDR3 extends over 13 amino acids.